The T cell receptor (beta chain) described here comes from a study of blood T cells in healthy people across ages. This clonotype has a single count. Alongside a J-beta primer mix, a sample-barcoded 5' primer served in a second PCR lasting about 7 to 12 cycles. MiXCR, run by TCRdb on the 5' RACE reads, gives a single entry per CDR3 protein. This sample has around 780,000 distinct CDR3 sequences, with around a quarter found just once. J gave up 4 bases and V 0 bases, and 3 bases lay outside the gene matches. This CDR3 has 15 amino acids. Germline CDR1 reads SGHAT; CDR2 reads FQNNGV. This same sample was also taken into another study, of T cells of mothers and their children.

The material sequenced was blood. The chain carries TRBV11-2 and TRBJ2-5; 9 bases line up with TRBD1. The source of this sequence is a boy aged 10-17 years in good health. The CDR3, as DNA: TGTGCCAGCAGCTTAGATTTACAGGGGGCAGAGACCCAGTACTTC. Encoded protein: CASSLDLQGAETQYF.